This TCR beta chain was sequenced in a study of shared clonotypes between healthy human individuals. TCRdb's table, derived via immunoSEQ multiplex PCR, lists solely in-frame clones and lacks some. The table lists about 490,000 clones, 76% of them singletons, with 10% to 15% in the top ten. The ends lost 3 bases at V and 5 bases at J; junction bases unmatched: 4. The CDR3 extends over 14 amino acids. Germline V gene lookup returns CDR1 SGHRS and CDR2 YFSETQ. This receptor was identified in a woman aged 40 to 49 in good health. Some clones in this sample may be carry-over from other donors' samples. The gene calls are TRBV5-1 and TRBJ2-7; the match to TRBD2 covers 11 bases. The sequencing sample was made of PBMCs. The CDR3, as DNA: TGCGCCAGCAGCTCACTAGCGGGAGACGACGAGCAGTACTTC. Translating it yields CASSSLAGDDEQYF.